This T cell receptor beta chain originates from a study of blood T cell repertoires in COVID-19. Study-level background: The United States, Italy and Spain provided the acute and convalescent COVID-19 samples. PBMCs, B-cell-depleted T cells, or T cells provided the cDNA or gDNA that made up the material.

The authors' processing: Cell counts per sample came from amplifying reference gene primers. The data were produced by immunoSEQ multiplex PCR, yet TCRdb's version contains in-frame clones alone and is incomplete. V and J calls and clone size follow that table, whereas D and trimming were derived from the DNA. This repertoire shows approximately 58,000 clones, approximately 82% found once; its top ten account for approximately 5.6%. J lost 2 bases, V lost 8 bases, and 5 bases had no gene match. The CDR3 spans 14 residues. Germline assignment: CDR1 MNHEY and CDR2 SVGAGI. This rearrangement joins TRBV6-5 to TRBJ2-7, with 11 bases matching TRBD1. The TCR comes from a woman aged 60-75 years with acute or convalescent COVID-19. The sequenced sample was peripheral blood. The CDR3 spells CASLSGQGAYEQYF. In DNA, the CDR3 is TGTGCCAGCCTTTCGGGACAGGGGGCCTACGAGCAGTACTTC.